The text below deals with one TCR beta chain. Its specificity is not known. Here immunoSEQ multiplex PCR was the method, and the copy in TCRdb shows in-frame clones only, minus some. This table holds around 90,000 clones, over 80% found once. This sample is part of a study of radiotherapy plus CTLA-4 blockade in lung cancer. Study-level points and caveats: How blood T cell clones changed early, along with interferon-beta, reportedly forecast response best.

Enrolled patients, whose metastatic non-small-cell lung cancer was chemo-refractory, received focal radiation plus CTLA-4 blockade with ipilimumab. CDR1 and CDR2 (germline): KGHSH, LQKENI. V dropped 3 bases and J dropped 4; count of bases not matched to a gene: 1. The CDR3 sequence is 14 residues long. The chain has TRBV18 and TRBJ1-3; TRBD1 agrees at 9 bases. Sequenced here: peripheral blood, sampled from a patient treated with radiotherapy plus ipilimumab. The source is a human donor with non-small cell lung cancer that progressed on radiotherapy plus ipilimumab. This CDR3 is CASSPGQGGNTIYF. The DNA for the CDR3 is TGTGCCAGCTCACCGGGACAGGGCGGAAACACCATATATTTT.